One and the same sample provided the 15 T cell receptor beta chains below, sequenced in a study of T cell responses to AZD1222 COVID-19 vaccine. The table came from immunoSEQ multiplex PCR; TCRdb's copy has only in-frame clones and leaves some out. The table lists roughly 130,000 clones, roughly 87% of them singletons. This material consisted of peripheral blood, taken on day 0 of AZD1222 vaccination. These receptor sequences come from an adult in good health.

V and J are TRBV6-5 and TRBJ2-2; D gene ambiguous. Germline CDR1 reads MNHEY; CDR2 reads SVGAGI. With 6 bases removed from V and 10 bases from J, the gap between germline ends came to 12 bases. The CDR3 is made up of 12 amino acids. This CDR3 reads CASSATAAELFF. Written as DNA, the CDR3 is TGTGCCAGCAGCGCGACTGCGGCGGAGCTGTTTTTT.

V and J are TRBV14 and TRBJ1-1, with 9 bases identical to TRBD1. J lost 6 bases, V lost 3 bases, and 5 bases had no gene match. This CDR3 contains 14 residues. Germline CDR1 SGHDN, CDR2 FVKESK. CDR3 sequence (DNA): TGTGCCAGCAGCCAGACAGGGGGAGTGCCTGAAGCTTTCTTT. This codes for CASSQTGGVPEAFF.

V usage is TRBV3-1 (or the pseudogene TRBV3-2) and J usage is TRBJ2-5; D might be TRBD2 (6 bases). Between the trimmed V and J ends, which lost 1 base and 5 bases, there was a span of 8 bases. Germline-derived CDR1 and CDR2 are LGHDT and YNNKEL (reference sequence). The CDR3 length is 13 residues. CDR3 sequence reads: CASSQGGAETQYF. The DNA for the CDR3 is TGTGCCAGCAGCCAAGGCGGGGCGGAGACCCAGTACTTC.

The J gene is TRBJ1-3, the V gene TRBV28, with D perhaps TRBD1 (6 bases). The CDR3 runs to 15 residues. Trimming removed 4 bases at V and 0 bases at J, with 10 bases between. Germline-derived CDR1 and CDR2 are MDHEN and SYDVKM. The CDR3 DNA reads as TGTGCCAGCAGTTCCACAGGGAGCTCTGGAAACACCATATATTTT. Amino acids: CASSSTGSSGNTIYF.

The chain links TRBV28 to TRBJ1-5; D perhaps matches TRBD1 (5 bases). The CDR3 consists of 15 residues. The V and J ends lost 10 bases and 6 bases respectively, with 22 bases between them. Germline CDR1 reads MDHEN; CDR2 reads SYDVKM. CDR3 sequence reads: CATKPPWGEAQPQHF. In nucleotides, the CDR3 is TGTGCCACCAAGCCCCCCTGGGGGGAGGCTCAGCCCCAGCATTTT.

This clone was counted a single time. The J gene is TRBJ1-1, the V gene TRBV7-8; 10 positions agree with TRBD1. The germline V gene has CDR1 SGHVS and CDR2 FQNEAQ. Germline trimming cut 1 base from V and 7 bases from J; bases unmatched to any gene: 6. CDR3 length equals 15 residues. The CDR3 here is CASSLGGQGSGEAFF. The DNA for the CDR3 is TGTGCCAGCAGCTTAGGGGGACAGGGGAGTGGTGAAGCTTTCTTT.

The gene calls are TRBV6-4 and TRBJ2-1; 8 bases are a match to TRBD1. The CDR3 length is 14 residues. Germline lookup yields CDR1 MRHNA and CDR2 SNTAGT. Losses at the gene ends were 6 bases for V and 6 bases for J; bases not matched to a gene: 7. The CDR3 sequence is CASRRQGTSNEQFF. CDR3 DNA: TGTGCCAGCAGAAGACAGGGGACAAGCAATGAGCAGTTCTTC.

The chain links TRBV7-6 to TRBJ2-5, with TRBD1 as a possible D gene (5 bases). Germline CDR1 and CDR2: SGHVS and FNYEAQ. There are 15 residues in the CDR3. Trimming removed 6 bases at V and 5 bases at J, with 19 bases between. DNA of the CDR3: TGTGCCAGCAGTGCCGGGTGGGGCCTGGAGGAGACCCAGTACTTC. This codes for CASSAGWGLEETQYF. The whole variable domain, filled in from reference TRBV7-6 and TRBJ2-5, reads GAGVSQSPRYKVTKRGQDVALRCDPISGHVSLYWYRQALGQGPEFLTYFNYEAQQDKSGLPNDRFSAERPEGSISTLTIQRTEQRDSAMYRCASSAGWGLEETQYFGPGTRLLVL.

This clone was observed a single time. The chain combines TRBV7-9 with TRBJ1-1; D gene unclear. Trimming removed 5 bases from V and 1 base from J, with 5 bases in between. Per germline, CDR1 SEHNR and CDR2 FQNEAQ (reference sequence). The CDR3 has 12 residues. CDR3 loop: CASSVQNTEAFF. The DNA of the CDR3 is TGTGCCAGCAGCGTTCAGAACACTGAAGCTTTCTTT.

The chain joins TRBV5-8 to TRBJ2-1; 9 positions agree with TRBD2. Germline V gene sequence: CDR1 SGHTS, CDR2 YDEGEE. The CDR3 totals 17 residues. V was clipped by 4 bases and J by 7 bases; unmatched bases: 15. The CDR3 sequence is CASSVSLAGGPYNEQFF. The CDR3 bases are TGTGCCAGCAGCGTCTCCCTGGCGGGGGGGCCGTATAATGAGCAGTTCTTC.

In nucleotides, the CDR3 is TGTGCCAGCAGGTTAATGTCTACAGATACGCAGTATTTT. Its translation is CASRLMSTDTQYF. The chain recombines TRBV5-6 with TRBJ2-3, with no clear D. The germline CDR1 and CDR2 sequences are SGHDT and YYEEEE. The CDR3 totals 13 residues. V lost 5 bases, J lost 3 bases, and 10 bases lay in between.

This chain links TRBV4-1 with TRBJ1-5; 8 bases align to TRBD1. Looked up from germline, CDR1 is MGHRA and CDR2 is YSYEKL. This CDR3 comprises 17 residues. J gave up 7 bases and V 4 bases, and 15 bases lay outside the gene matches. CDR3 DNA: TGCGCCAGCAGCCCACCGTTCGGGACAGGAGGGATGCAGCCCCAGCATTTT. Translating it yields CASSPPFGTGGMQPQHF.

This sequence joins TRBV4-2 and TRBJ2-3, with 8 bases lining up with TRBD2. The CDR3 spans 16 residues. Germline trimming cut 4 bases from V and 6 bases from J; bases unmatched to any gene: 12. Looked up from germline, CDR1 is LGHNA and CDR2 is YNFKEQ. The CDR3 loop reads CASSPSVGGGTDTQYF. The CDR3 DNA reads as TGTGCCAGCAGCCCAAGCGTGGGCGGGGGGACGGATACGCAGTATTTT.

The chain links TRBV29-1 to TRBJ1-5, with D unresolved. This CDR3 spans 14 amino acids. V was shortened by 4 bases and J by 2 bases, with 12 bases between the two germline ends. Germline CDR1 SQVTM, CDR2 ANQGSEA. The CDR3: CSVGNAGGNQPQHF. CDR3 bases: TGCAGCGTTGGTAATGCGGGTGGCAATCAGCCCCAGCATTTT.

V and J are TRBV12-3 or TRBV12-4 and TRBJ1-3; D unresolved. Deletions cut 9 bases from V and 16 bases from J, with 16 bases between. The CDR3 length is 10 residues. This CDR3 reads CASNRPILYF. CDR3 DNA: TGTGCCAGTAACCGGCCCATCCTCTATTTT.